The 17 T cell receptor beta chains below were found in one sample sequenced in a study of OX40 agonist ivuxolimab in advanced cancers. Assay: immunoSEQ multiplex PCR; the TCRdb copy retains only in-frame clones and omits some. The data hold 45,000 to 55,000 clones, with about four fifths observed a single time. Sequencing was performed on CD4+ or CD8+ T cells sorted from blood, taken in a trial of the OX40 agonist ivuxolimab. Every receptor here comes from an adult with an advanced solid tumor such as melanoma, head and neck, liver or kidney cancer.

The chain uses TRBV30 and TRBJ2-2; 7 bases are a match to TRBD1. The trim removed 7 bases at V and 7 bases at J, leaving 3 bases unmatched. CDR1 is GTSNPN and CDR2 is SVGIG in the germline V gene (reference sequence). The CDR3 runs to 11 residues. The CDR3 spells CALNRGGELFF. The CDR3 coding sequence is TGTGCCTTGAACAGGGGCGGGGAGCTGTTTTTT.

The chain joins TRBV6-5 to TRBJ2-1; no firm D call. Trimming took off 5 bases at V and 9 bases at J, with 11 bases between the two ends. This CDR3 comprises 12 residues. The germline gives CDR1 MNHEY, CDR2 SVGAGI. The CDR3 loop reads CASSPDGVEQFF. In DNA form, the CDR3 reads TGTGCCAGCAGTCCCGACGGTGTTGAGCAGTTCTTC.

In this sample, this clone turned up once. This rearrangement joins TRBV9 to TRBJ1-2; TRBD1 might be the D (5 bases). CDR1 is SGDLS and CDR2 is YYNGEE in the germline V gene. The CDR3 covers 12 residues. V was clipped by 4 bases and J by 6 bases, with 10 bases between them. The CDR3 DNA reads as TGTGCCAGCAGCTCCACAGGCAATGGCTACACCTTC. Translation: CASSSTGNGYTF.

J is TRBJ2-3 and V is TRBV15; tentatively, D is TRBD1 or TRBD2 (5 bases each). V dropped 4 bases and J dropped 0 bases, with 20 bases sitting between them. The germline CDR1 and CDR2 sequences are LNHNV and YYDKDF (reference sequence). The CDR3 spans 18 residues. This CDR3 is CATSNLVRDGSSTDTQYF. CDR3 bases: TGTGCCACCAGCAACCTCGTCCGGGACGGATCTAGCACAGATACGCAGTATTTT.

The V and J genes are TRBV27 and TRBJ2-7; D is possibly TRBD2 (6 bases). Trimming cost V 2 bases and J 3 bases, with 20 bases left between them. The CDR3 has 17 residues. In germline, CDR1 is MNHEY, CDR2 SMNVEV (reference sequence). CDR3 DNA: TGTGCCAGCAGTTTAAGCCGTTTGGAGGGCCAGGGCTACGAGCAGTACTTC. Its protein product is CASSLSRLEGQGYEQYF.

The chain couples TRBV9 to TRBJ2-1; the match to TRBD1 covers 8 bases. Germline CDR1 SGDLS, CDR2 YYNGEE. CDR3 length: 15 residues. V gave up 0 bases and J gave up 8 bases; unmatched junction bases: 7. The CDR3: CASSVGDRYDYEQFF. DNA of the CDR3: TGTGCCAGCAGCGTAGGGGACAGGTATGACTATGAGCAGTTCTTC.

To note about this clone: The sample carries other DNA sequences with the same CDR3. The J gene is TRBJ1-5, the V gene TRBV4-1; D is possibly TRBD1 (6 bases). V was trimmed by 1 base and J by 7 bases, leaving 11 bases between them. The germline CDR1 and CDR2 sequences are MGHRA and YSYEKL. CDR3 length: 14 residues. The CDR3 region has the DNA TGCGCCAGCAGCCAAGGGGGGGCGGAGCAGCCCCAGCATTTT. Protein sequence: CASSQGGAEQPQHF.

V and J are TRBV5-6 and TRBJ2-3; TRBD2 matches at 10 bases. Germline values: CDR1 SGHDT, CDR2 YYEEEE. J was trimmed by 5 bases and V by 2 bases; bases with no gene match: 8. This CDR3 has 16 residues. The CDR3 region has the DNA TGTGCCAGCAGCTTTGACATAGCGGGGGGAGGAGATACGCAGTATTTT. Translating gives CASSFDIAGGGDTQYF. Complete variable domain (other parts from reference TRBV5-6 and TRBJ2-3): DAGVTQSPTHLIKTRGQQVTLRCSPKSGHDTVSWYQQALGQGPQFIFQYYEEEERQRGNFPDRFSGHQFPNYSSELNVNALLLGDSALYLCASSFDIAGGGDTQYFGPGTRLTVL.

This chain uses TRBV7-8 with TRBJ1-5, with unresolved D. Trimming took 1 base from V and 3 from J, leaving 16 bases between them. The CDR3 spans 17 residues. From germline, CDR1 is SGHVS and CDR2 FQNEAQ. The DNA of the CDR3 is TGTGCCAGCAGCTTAGTTCCCCCCTACGGGATCAATCAGCCCCAGCATTTT. This encodes CASSLVPPYGINQPQHF.

This chain joins TRBV5-6 and TRBJ2-1; D not certain. Germline-derived CDR1 and CDR2 are SGHDT and YYEEEE. CDR3 length equals 11 residues. The germline V and J ends were trimmed by 0 bases and 8 bases, with 3 bases remaining between them. CDR3 nucleotides: TGTGCCAGCAGCTTGGCCGATGAGCAGTTCTTC. This translates into CASSLADEQFF.

The V gene is TRBV2, the J gene TRBJ1-2, with 9 bases fitting TRBD1. V trimming: 4 bases; J trimming: 6 bases; junction bases outside the gene matches: 6. The CDR3 has 14 amino acids. Germline V gene sequence: CDR1 SNHLY, CDR2 FYNNEI. The CDR3 coding sequence is TGTGCCAGCAGTGTGGGACAGGGATTGGATGGCTACACCTTC. Amino acid sequence: CASSVGQGLDGYTF.

The V call is TRBV29-1, the J call TRBJ1-2; D unclear. Trimming pared 7 bases from V and 6 bases from J, leaving 15 bases between. Germline CDR1 reads SQVTM; CDR2 reads ANQGSEA. This CDR3 has 12 amino acids. The CDR3 DNA reads as TGCAGCGCCGACCCTCTCATCGATGGCTACACCTTC. It encodes CSADPLIDGYTF. Together with reference TRBV29-1 and TRBJ1-2, the CDR3 gives the full variable domain: SAVISQKPSRDICQRGTSLTIQCQVDSQVTMMFWYRQQPGQSLTLIATANQGSEATYESGFVIDKFPISRPNLTFSTLTVSNMSPEDSSIYLCSADPLIDGYTFGSGTRLTVV.

This chain uses TRBV28 with TRBJ1-2; TRBD1 aligns across 10 bases. The V gene end was trimmed by 6 bases and the J gene end by 4 bases; junction bases not matched to a gene: 8. CDR1 and CDR2 (germline): MDHEN, SYDVKM. The CDR3 is 15 amino acids. The CDR3 is CASRGQGEWGYGYTF. CDR3 sequence (DNA): TGTGCCAGCAGAGGACAGGGGGAATGGGGCTATGGCTACACCTTC.

V is TRBV6-1 and J is TRBJ2-7; D gene ambiguous. Trimming removed 1 base at V and 1 base at J, with 11 bases between. This CDR3 is built from 15 residues. Germline values: CDR1 MNHNS, CDR2 SASEGT. The CDR3 nucleotides read TGTGCCAGCAGTGAAGGGAGACCTTCTTCCTACGAGCAGTACGTC. Translating it yields CASSEGRPSSYEQYV.

V is TRBV7-2 and J is TRBJ1-2, with 7 nucleotides matching TRBD1. Germline CDR1 reads SGHTA; CDR2 reads FQGNSA. The CDR3 consists of 14 residues. The V segment lost 3 bases and the J segment 8 bases; nucleotides outside the gene matches: 9. The CDR3 region has the DNA TGTGCCAGCAGCTTGACAGGGAGCCCAGGCGGCTACACCTTC. Protein sequence: CASSLTGSPGGYTF.

The chain has TRBV13 and TRBJ1-2, with 11 bases matching TRBD1. The CDR3 has 15 residues. The germline V gene has CDR1 PRHDT and CDR2 FYEKMQ (reference sequence). Trimming at V came to 6 bases and at J to 5 bases, leaving 8 bases not matched to a gene. As DNA, the CDR3 is TGTGCCAGCAGTTGGGGGACAGGGGGTCTTTATGGCTACACCTTC. Translation: CASSWGTGGLYGYTF.

The gene calls are TRBV9 and TRBJ2-1; 10 positions agree with TRBD2. Per the germline V gene, CDR1 is SGDLS and CDR2 is YYNGEE. CDR3 size: 17 residues. Trimming cost V 0 bases and J 8 bases; bases outside gene matches: 11. The CDR3 nucleotides read TGTGCCAGCAGCGTAGGGATGGCTAGCGGGAGTACAGATGAGCAGTTCTTC. Its translation: CASSVGMASGSTDEQFF.